This paragraph reports one T cell receptor (beta chain). Its antigen is undetermined. Generated by immunoSEQ multiplex PCR, the TCRdb table keeps only in-frame clones and is missing some. The repertoire has some 1,600,000 clones, around 98% of them found once; the top ten carry around 0.45%. The data were taken from a study of shared clonotypes between healthy human individuals. Study background: Researchers assigned three CD4 naive, three CD4 memory, two CD8 naive and one CD8 memory plate to each donor. Study-level points and caveats: Compared with memory subsets, naive subsets generally had larger estimated richness.

This receptor was identified in a man aged 30 to 39 in good health. Sequencing used naive CD4+ T cells sorted from blood. As to subset: CD45RA+ positively selected.

In DNA, the CDR3 is TGTGCCAGCAGCGTAGGCGAGGACACCATATATTTT. Residues: CASSVGEDTIYF. The chain couples TRBV9 to TRBJ1-3, with D unresolved. Trimming removed 0 bases from V and 8 bases from J, with 6 bases in between. The CDR3 has 12 residues. From germline, CDR1 is SGDLS and CDR2 YYNGEE.